The T cell receptor (beta chain) described here comes from a study of Tregs in tolerant kidney transplant recipients. Comments on this clone: What it binds is unknown.

The CDR3 consists of 16 residues. V shed 0 bases and J shed 8 bases, with 17 bases lying between them. Germline V gene lookup returns CDR1 SGDLS and CDR2 YYNGEE. Study conclusions and caveats: Tregs expanded with activated donor B cells seemed most donor-specific. This study did not directly address biological reproducibility.

Sequencing used immunoSEQ multiplex PCR; TCRdb keeps in-frame clones, though not all of them. Of about 240,000 clones listed, about 80% are singletons. Sequenced material: CD4+ T cells from blood. This receptor was identified in a human donor in good health. J is TRBJ1-4 and V is TRBV9, with D hard to call. The CDR3: CASSVEWGTEGEKLFF. CDR3 DNA: TGTGCCAGCAGCGTAGAGTGGGGAACGGAAGGCGAAAAACTGTTTTTT. The full variable domain, rest sourced from reference TRBV9 and TRBJ1-4, is DSGVTQTPKHLITATGQRVTLRCSPRSGDLSVYWYQQSLDQGLQFLIQYYNGEERAKGNILERFSAQQFPDLHSELNLSSLELGDSALYFCASSVEWGTEGEKLFFGSGTQLSVL.